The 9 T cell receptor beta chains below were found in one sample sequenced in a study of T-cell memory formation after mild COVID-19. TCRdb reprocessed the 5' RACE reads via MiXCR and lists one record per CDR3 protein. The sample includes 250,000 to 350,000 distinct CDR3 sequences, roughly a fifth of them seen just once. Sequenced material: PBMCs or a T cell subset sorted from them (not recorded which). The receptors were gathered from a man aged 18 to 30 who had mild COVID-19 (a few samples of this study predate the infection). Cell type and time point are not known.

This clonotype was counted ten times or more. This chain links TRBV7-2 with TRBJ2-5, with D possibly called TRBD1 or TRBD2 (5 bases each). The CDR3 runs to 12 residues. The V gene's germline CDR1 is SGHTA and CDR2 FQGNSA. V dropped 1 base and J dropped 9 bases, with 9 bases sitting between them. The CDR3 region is CASSLVGASQYF. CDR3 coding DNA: TGTGCCAGCAGCTTAGTCGGGGCTTCCCAGTACTTC.

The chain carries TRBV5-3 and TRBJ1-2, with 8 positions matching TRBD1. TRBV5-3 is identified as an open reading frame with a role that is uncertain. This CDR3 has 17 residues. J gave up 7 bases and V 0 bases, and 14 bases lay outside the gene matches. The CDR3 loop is CARSLAVQGAQGPGYTF. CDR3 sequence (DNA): TGTGCCAGAAGCTTGGCGGTCCAGGGGGCGCAGGGTCCTGGCTACACCTTC.

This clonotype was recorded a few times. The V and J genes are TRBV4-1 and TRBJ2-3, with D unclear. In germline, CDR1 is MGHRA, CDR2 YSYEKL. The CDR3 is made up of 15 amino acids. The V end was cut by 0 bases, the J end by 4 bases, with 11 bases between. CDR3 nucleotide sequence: TGCGCCAGCAGCCAAGAAGAGAGTCCGGCAGATACGCAGTATTTT. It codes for CASSQEESPADTQYF.

The CDR3 nucleotides read TGCGCCAGCAGCCCCTCAGGGGGGCGGGTCGGGGAGCTGTTTTTT. It codes for CASSPSGGRVGELFF. The chain employs TRBV4-3 and TRBJ2-2; D possibly corresponds to TRBD1 (7 bases). Trimming took 4 bases from V and 7 from J, leaving 16 bases between them. Germline V gene lookup returns CDR1 LGHNA and CDR2 YSLEER. CDR3 length: 15 amino acids.

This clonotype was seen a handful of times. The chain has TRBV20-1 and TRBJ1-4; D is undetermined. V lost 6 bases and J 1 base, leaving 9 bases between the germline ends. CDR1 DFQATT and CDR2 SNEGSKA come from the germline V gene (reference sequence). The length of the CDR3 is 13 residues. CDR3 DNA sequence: TGCAGTGCCCCGATCCTAACTAATGAAAAACTGTTTTTT. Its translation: CSAPILTNEKLFF.

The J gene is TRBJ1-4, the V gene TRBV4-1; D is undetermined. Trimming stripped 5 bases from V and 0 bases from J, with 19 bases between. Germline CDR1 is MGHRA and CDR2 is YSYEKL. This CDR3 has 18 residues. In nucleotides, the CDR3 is TGCGCCAGCAGCTGGCTGCAGTTTGTCGAAACAACTAATGAAAAACTGTTTTTT. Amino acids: CASSWLQFVETTNEKLFF.

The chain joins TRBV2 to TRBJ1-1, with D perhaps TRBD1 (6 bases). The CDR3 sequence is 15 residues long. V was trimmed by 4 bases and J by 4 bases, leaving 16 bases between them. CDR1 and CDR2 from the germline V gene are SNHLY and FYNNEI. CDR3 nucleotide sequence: TGTGCCAGCAGTGGGACAGCGAGTGTGGGCACTGAAGCTTTCTTT. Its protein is CASSGTASVGTEAFF.

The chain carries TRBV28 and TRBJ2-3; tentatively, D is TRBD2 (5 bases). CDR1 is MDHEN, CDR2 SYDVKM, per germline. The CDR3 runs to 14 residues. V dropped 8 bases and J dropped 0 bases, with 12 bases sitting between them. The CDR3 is CASVSGTSTDTQYF. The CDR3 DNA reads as TGTGCCAGCGTGAGCGGTACTAGCACAGATACGCAGTATTTT.

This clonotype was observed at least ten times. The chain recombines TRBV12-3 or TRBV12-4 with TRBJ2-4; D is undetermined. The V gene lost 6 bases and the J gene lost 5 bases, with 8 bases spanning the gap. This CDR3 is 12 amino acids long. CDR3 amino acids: CASSFTENIQYF. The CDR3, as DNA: TGTGCCAGCAGCTTCACAGAAAACATTCAGTACTTC.